The entry that follows covers one T cell receptor beta chain sequence. Those who donated, Caucasian adults without exception, all lived in Nashville, Tennessee. This sample stems from a study of shared clonotypes between healthy human individuals. Turning to the study itself: The plates for each donor numbered three CD4 naive, three CD4 memory, two CD8 naive and one CD8 memory.

The CDR3 is made up of 13 amino acids. The V and J ends lost 8 bases and 2 bases respectively, with 12 bases between them. Per the germline V gene, CDR1 is SGHTA and CDR2 is FQGTGA. This was a deep-level run. The authors distributed each subset's genomic DNA evenly over several immunoSEQ plates. Data came from immunoSEQ multiplex PCR; TCRdb stores just in-frame clones and leaves some out. The sample lists some 2,500,000 clones; 80% to 95% were seen once. The specimen sequenced was naive CD4+ T cells from PBMCs. Described subset: CD45RA+ positively selected. The V call is TRBV7-3, the J call TRBJ2-5, with unresolved D. The TCR comes from a man aged 18 to 30 in good health. Some clones in this sample may be carry-over from other donors' samples. The CDR3 DNA reads TGTGCCAGCTCGCGCACAGATCAAGAGACCCAGTACTTC. This gives the protein CASSRTDQETQYF.